This T cell receptor (beta chain) came from a study of cytomegalovirus exposure and HLA in healthy donors. The wider study: The platform used for the roughly 110 validation repertoires matched that of the 500 to 850 first-cohort repertoires, a later analysis reported.

Profiling relied on immunoSEQ multiplex PCR, and the TCRdb table lists in-frame clones only, not all of them. The sample carries 250,000 to 350,000 clones, 88% recorded once. The approximately 120-subject validation cohort, separate from the 666-subject first cohort, included the donors. The CDR3 extends over 12 amino acids. J gave up 15 bases and V 2 bases, and 7 bases lay outside the gene matches. CDR1 and CDR2 (germline): SNHLY, FYNNEI. In this sample, this clone turned up a few times. Antigen unknown. Whole-study findings and limits: The investigators catalogued some 160 TCR beta chains as cytomegalovirus-associated. First-cohort TCR clusters were later found to tend to co-occur in the roughly 110 validation repertoires.

This receptor was obtained from a man younger than 40 in good health and CMV-seronegative. Sequencing was done on a sample of PBMCs. The gene calls are TRBV2 and TRBJ1-5; 7 positions match TRBD1. CDR3 nucleotide sequence: TGTGCCAGCAGTGAAAGGGACAGCCATCGGCATTTT. This sequence encodes CASSERDSHRHF.